Listed below are T cell receptor beta chains from one sample, sequenced in a study of shared clonotypes between healthy human individuals. Repertoires were generated with immunoSEQ multiplex PCR, while TCRdb's copy carries only in-frame clones and drops some. The data show hundreds of thousands of clones, with around 97% seen just once and approximately 0.057% held by the top ten. Sequenced input: naive CD4+ T cells sorted from blood. Every receptor here comes from a woman aged 25 to 39 in good health. The CDR3 runs from the conserved cysteine through the conserved F or W. D genes are given only for firm matches. For some rows the clone size is stated as once, few or many, or as a class when expanded; others skip it.

j_gene | v_gene | d_gene | abundance | CDR3nt | CDR3aa
TRBJ1-2 | TRBV6-5 | NA | NA | TGTGCCAGCAGTTATGATGGACAGTCCGGGGGCTACACCTTC | CASSYDGQSGGYTF
TRBJ1-6 | TRBV28 | TRBD1 | NA | TGTGCCAGCAGGCCAGGGGGCGCGGATTCACCCCTCCACTTT | CASRPGGADSPLHF
TRBJ2-7 | TRBV27 | NA | NA | TGTGCCAGCACTAGTCCGGGGCCCTCCTACGAGCAGTACTTC | CASTSPGPSYEQYF
TRBJ2-5 | TRBV4-1 | NA | NA | TGCGCCAGCAGCCAAGGTGGGGAAGGACAAGAGACCCAGTACTTC | CASSQGGEGQETQYF
TRBJ2-7 | TRBV27 | TRBD2 | once | TGTGCCAGCTGGGGCACCTATAGCGGGAGGGCCGGTGAGCAGTACTTC | CASWGTYSGRAGEQYF
TRBJ1-3 | TRBV9 | NA | NA | TGTGCCAGCACACGCGAGGTTGGTGGAAACACCATATATTTT | CASTREVGGNTIYF
TRBJ2-7 | TRBV28 | NA | NA | TGTGCCAGCAGCCAGTTCTACGAGCAGTACTTC | CASSQFYEQYF
TRBJ2-7 | TRBV28 | TRBD2 | NA | TGTGCCAGCGGGGGTAGCGGGTACGAGCAGTACTTC | CASGGSGYEQYF
TRBJ1-1 | TRBV5-1 | TRBD1 | NA | TGCGCCAGCAGCCCACGGAACCCTGGGACAGCGAACACTGAAGCTTTCTTT | CASSPRNPGTANTEAFF
TRBJ2-7 | TRBV11-2 | NA | NA | TGTGCCAGCAGCTTAGCCTTAGCGCCAACCTACGAGCAGTACTTC | CASSLALAPTYEQYF
TRBJ1-4 | TRBV10-3 | NA | NA | TGTGCCATCAGTGAGTCAGGATCTAATGAAAAACTGTTTTTT | CAISESGSNEKLFF
TRBJ2-3 | TRBV11-2 | TRBD1 | once | TGTGCCAGCAGTCGACAGGGGGGAGGGGATACGCAGTATTTT | CASSRQGGGDTQYF
TRBJ2-6 | TRBV7-2 | NA | NA | TGTGCCGGTCGTAGTGGGGCCAACGTCCTGACTTTC | CAGRSGANVLTF
TRBJ1-1 | TRBV6-5 | NA | NA | TGTGCCAGCAGTTACTCCGCTTCGAGGAACACTGAAGCTTTCTTT | CASSYSASRNTEAFF
TRBJ1-1 | TRBV28 | NA | NA | TGTGTCAGCAGGAACACTGAAGCTTTCTTT | CVSRNTEAFF
TRBJ1-2 | TRBV28 | NA | NA | TGTGCCAGCAGTTTAGGCAGTCCCAACGTGGGCTACACCTTC | CASSLGSPNVGYTF
TRBJ2-7 | TRBV28 | TRBD1 | NA | TGTGCCAGCAGTCGACTTTCCGGGACAGGGAGGAACGAGCAGTACTTC | CASSRLSGTGRNEQYF
TRBJ1-1 | TRBV2 | NA | NA | TGTGCCAGCAGTGAAGTGGGACACTACACTGAAGCTTTCTTT | CASSEVGHYTEAFF